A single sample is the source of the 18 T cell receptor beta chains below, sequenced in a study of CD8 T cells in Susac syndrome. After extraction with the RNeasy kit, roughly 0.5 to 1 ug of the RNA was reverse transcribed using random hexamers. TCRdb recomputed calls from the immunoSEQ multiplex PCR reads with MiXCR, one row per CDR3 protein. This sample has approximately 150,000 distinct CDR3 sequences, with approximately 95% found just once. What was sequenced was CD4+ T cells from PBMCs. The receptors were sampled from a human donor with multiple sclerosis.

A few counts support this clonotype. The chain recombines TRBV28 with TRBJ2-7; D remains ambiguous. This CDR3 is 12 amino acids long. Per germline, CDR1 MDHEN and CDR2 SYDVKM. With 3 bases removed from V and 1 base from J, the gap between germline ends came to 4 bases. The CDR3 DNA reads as TGTGCCAGCAGTTTCCAGTCCTACGAGCAGTACTTC. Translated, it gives CASSFQSYEQYF.

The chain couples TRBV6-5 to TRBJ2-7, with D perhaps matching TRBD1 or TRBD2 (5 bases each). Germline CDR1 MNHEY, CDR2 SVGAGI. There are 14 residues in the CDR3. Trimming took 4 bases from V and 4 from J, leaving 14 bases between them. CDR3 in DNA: TGTGCCAGCAGTTCTTATAGAGGGGTTTACGAGCAGTACTTC. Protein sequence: CASSSYRGVYEQYF.

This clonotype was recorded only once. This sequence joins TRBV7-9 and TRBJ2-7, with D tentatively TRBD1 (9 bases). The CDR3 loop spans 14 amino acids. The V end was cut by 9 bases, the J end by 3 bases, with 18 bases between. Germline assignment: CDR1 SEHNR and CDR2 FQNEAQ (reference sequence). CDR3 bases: TGTGCCAGTAGCGGGACAGGGTCGATCTACGAGCAGTACTTC. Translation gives CASSGTGSIYEQYF. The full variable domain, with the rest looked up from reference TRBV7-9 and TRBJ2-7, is DTGVSQNPRHKITKRGQNVTFRCDPISEHNRLYWYRQTLGQGPEFLTYFQNEAQLEKSRLLSDRFSAERPKGSFSTLEIQRTEQGDSAMYLCASSGTGSIYEQYFGPGTRLTVT.

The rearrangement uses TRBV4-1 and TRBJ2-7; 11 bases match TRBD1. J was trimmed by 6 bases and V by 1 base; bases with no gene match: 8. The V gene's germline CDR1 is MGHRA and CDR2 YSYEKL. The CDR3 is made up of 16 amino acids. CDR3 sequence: CASSQGSGQGAGEQYF. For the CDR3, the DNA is TGCGCCAGCAGCCAAGGGTCAGGACAGGGGGCGGGCGAGCAGTACTTC.

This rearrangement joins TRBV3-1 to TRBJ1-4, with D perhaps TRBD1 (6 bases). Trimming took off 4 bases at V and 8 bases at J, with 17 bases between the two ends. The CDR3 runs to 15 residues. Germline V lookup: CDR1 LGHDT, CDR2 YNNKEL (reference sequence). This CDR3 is CASSRGTSSGEKLFF. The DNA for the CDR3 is TGTGCCAGCAGCCGCGGGACAAGCTCAGGGGAAAAACTGTTTTTT.

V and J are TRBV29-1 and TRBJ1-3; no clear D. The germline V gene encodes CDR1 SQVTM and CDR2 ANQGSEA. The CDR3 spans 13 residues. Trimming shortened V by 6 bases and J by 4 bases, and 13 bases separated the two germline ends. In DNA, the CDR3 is TGCAGCGTGAGGTCGATGGGGGGAAACACCATATATTTT. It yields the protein CSVRSMGGNTIYF.

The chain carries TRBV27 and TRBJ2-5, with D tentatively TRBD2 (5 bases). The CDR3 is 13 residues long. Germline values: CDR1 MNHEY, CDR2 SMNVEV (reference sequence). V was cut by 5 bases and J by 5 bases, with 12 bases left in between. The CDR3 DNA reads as TGTGCCAGCAGTGCGTCGAGGAGGGAGACCCAGTACTTC. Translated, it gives CASSASRRETQYF.

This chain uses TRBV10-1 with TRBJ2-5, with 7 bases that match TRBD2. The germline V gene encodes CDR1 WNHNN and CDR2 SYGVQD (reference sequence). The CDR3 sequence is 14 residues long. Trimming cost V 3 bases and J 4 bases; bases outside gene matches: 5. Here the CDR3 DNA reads TGCGCCAGCAGTGACAGCGGGACCGTAGAGACCCAGTACTTC. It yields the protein CASSDSGTVETQYF.

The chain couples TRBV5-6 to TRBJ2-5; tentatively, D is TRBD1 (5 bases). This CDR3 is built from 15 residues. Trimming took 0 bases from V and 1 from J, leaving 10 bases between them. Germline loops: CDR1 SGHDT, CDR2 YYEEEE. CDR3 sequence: CASSLGWTTQETQYF. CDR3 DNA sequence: TGTGCCAGCAGCTTGGGCTGGACAACCCAAGAGACCCAGTACTTC.

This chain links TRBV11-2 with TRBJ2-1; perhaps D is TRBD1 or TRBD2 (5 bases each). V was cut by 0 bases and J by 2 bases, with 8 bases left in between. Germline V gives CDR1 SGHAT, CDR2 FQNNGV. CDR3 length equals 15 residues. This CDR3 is CASSLDRGPYNEQFF. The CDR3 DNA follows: TGTGCCAGCAGCTTAGATCGGGGCCCCTACAATGAGCAGTTCTTC.

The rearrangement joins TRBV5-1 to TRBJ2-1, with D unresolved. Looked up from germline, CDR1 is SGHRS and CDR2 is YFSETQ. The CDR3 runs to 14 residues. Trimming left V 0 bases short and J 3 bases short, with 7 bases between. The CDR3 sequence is CASSLGSDYNEQFF. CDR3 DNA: TGCGCCAGCAGCTTGGGTTCAGACTACAATGAGCAGTTCTTC.

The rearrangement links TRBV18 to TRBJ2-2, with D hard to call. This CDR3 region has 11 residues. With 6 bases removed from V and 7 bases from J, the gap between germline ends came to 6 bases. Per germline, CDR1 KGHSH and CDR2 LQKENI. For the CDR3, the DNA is TGTGCCAGCTCCCCCGGCGGGGAGCTGTTTTTT. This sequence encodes CASSPGGELFF.

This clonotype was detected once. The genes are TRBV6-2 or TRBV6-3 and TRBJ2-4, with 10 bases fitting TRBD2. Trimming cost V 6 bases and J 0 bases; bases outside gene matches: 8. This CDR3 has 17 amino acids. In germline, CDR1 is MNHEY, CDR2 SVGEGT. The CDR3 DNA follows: TGTGCCAGCAGATACACCGGACTAGCGGAAGCCAAAAACATTCAGTACTTC. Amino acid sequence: CASRYTGLAEAKNIQYF.

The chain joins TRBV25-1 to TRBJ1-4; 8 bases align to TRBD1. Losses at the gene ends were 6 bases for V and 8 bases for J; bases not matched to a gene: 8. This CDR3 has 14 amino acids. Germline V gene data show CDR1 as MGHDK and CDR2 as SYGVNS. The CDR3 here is CASSPGQVYEKLFF. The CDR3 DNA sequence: TGTGCCAGCAGCCCGGGACAGGTATACGAAAAACTGTTTTTT.

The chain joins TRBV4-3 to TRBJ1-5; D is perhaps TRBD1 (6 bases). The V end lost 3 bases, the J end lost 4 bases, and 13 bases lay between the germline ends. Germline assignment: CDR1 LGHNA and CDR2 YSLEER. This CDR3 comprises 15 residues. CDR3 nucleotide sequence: TGCGCCAGCAGCCAGCACAGGGAATCGAATCAGCCCCAGCATTTT. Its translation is CASSQHRESNQPQHF.

This CDR3 is CASSQEVGSTYGTQYF. Here the CDR3 DNA reads TGTGCCAGCTCACAAGAAGTCGGCAGTACCTATGGGACCCAGTACTTC. The gene calls are TRBV18 and TRBJ2-5; D not resolved. The V end was cut by 4 bases, the J end by 7 bases, with 22 bases between. Germline CDR1 is KGHSH and CDR2 is LQKENI. The length of the CDR3 is 16 residues.

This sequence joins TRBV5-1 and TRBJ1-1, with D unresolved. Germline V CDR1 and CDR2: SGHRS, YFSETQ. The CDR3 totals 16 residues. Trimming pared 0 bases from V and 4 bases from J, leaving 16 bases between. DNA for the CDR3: TGCGCCAGCAGCTTGGCGGGTGGTGGGCTTTTCACTGAAGCTTTCTTT. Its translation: CASSLAGGGLFTEAFF.

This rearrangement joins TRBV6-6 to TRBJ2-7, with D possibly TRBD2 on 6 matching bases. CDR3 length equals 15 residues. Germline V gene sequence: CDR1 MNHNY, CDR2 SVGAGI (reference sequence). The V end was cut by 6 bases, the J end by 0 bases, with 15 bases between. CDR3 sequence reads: CASSLGGASSYEQYF. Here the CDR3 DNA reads TGTGCCAGCAGCCTCGGAGGGGCGAGCTCCTACGAGCAGTACTTC.